The present T cell receptor (beta chain) was sequenced within a study of sequential checkpoint blockade in melanoma. Study details: Matched biopsies came pretreatment and at week 13 for some 22 patients.

As to treatment: randomized to nivolumab then ipilimumab (arm A) or the reverse (arm B). As to this clone: The antigen is unknown.

The germline gives CDR1 MNHGY, CDR2 SAAAGT. After removal of 5 bases from V and 3 bases from J, the junction contained 8 bases not matched to a gene. The CDR3 contains 16 residues. Assay: immunoSEQ multiplex PCR; the TCRdb copy retains only in-frame clones and omits some. The sample has approximately 6,000 clones, roughly 26% seen once; the top ten hold roughly 7.3%. General study findings and limits: Patients with week-13 increases in T-cell fraction and clonality benefited about 30 times more often.

The starting material was tumor tissue (inferred from file names), obtained from a patient given nivolumab and ipilimumab in sequence. The TCR sequence derives from a human donor with melanoma. The V and J genes are TRBV6-8 and TRBJ2-2; 8 nucleotides agree with TRBD2. For the CDR3, the DNA is TGTGCCAGCAGTGGAGGTAGCGGGGAGCACACCGGGGAGCTGTTTTTT. This codes for CASSGGSGEHTGELFF.